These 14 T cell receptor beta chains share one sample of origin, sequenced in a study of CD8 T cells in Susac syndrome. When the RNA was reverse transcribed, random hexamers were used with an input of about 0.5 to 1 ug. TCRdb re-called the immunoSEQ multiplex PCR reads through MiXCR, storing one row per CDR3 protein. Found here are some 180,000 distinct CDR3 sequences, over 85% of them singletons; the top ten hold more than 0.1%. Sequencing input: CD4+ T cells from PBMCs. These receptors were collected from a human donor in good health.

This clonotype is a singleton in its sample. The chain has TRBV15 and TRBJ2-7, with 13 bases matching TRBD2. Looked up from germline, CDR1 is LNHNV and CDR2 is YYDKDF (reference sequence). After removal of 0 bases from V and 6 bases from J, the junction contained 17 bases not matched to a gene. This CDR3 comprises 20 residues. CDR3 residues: CATSRDRGWRTSGSLGEQYF. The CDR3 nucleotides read TGTGCCACCAGCAGAGATCGGGGGTGGAGGACTAGCGGGAGCCTGGGCGAGCAGTACTTC.

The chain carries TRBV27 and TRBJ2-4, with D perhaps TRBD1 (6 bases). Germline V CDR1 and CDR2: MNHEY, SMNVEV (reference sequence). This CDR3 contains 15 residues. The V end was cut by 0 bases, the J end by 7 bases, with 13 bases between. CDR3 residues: CASSLSGQGKNIQYF. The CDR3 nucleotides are TGTGCCAGCAGTTTATCGGGGCAGGGGAAGAACATTCAGTACTTC.

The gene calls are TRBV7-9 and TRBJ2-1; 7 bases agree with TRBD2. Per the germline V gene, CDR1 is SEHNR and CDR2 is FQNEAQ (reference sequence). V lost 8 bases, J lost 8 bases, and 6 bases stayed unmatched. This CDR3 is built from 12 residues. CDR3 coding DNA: TGTGCCAGCGGGAGGGCCGTCGATGAGCAGTTCTTC. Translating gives CASGRAVDEQFF.

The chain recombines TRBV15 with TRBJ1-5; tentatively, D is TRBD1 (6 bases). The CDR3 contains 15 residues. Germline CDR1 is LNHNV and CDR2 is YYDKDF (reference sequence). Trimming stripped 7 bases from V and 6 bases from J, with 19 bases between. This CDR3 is CATMKVGGMGQPQHF. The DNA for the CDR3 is TGTGCCACCATGAAAGTAGGGGGGATGGGTCAGCCCCAGCATTTT.

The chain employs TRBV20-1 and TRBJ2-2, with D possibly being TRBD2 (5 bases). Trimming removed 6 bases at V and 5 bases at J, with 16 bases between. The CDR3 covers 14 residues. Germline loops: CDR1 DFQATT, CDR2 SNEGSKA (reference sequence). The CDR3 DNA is TGCAGTGCCCCAGTGATGGGCGGGACCGGGGAGCTGTTTTTT. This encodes CSAPVMGGTGELFF.

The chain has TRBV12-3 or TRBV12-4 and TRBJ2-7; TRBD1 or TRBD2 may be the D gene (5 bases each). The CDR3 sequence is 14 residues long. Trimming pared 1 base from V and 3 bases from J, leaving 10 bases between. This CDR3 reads CASSLGGSDYEQYF. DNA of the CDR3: TGTGCCAGCAGTTTAGGGGGGAGTGACTACGAGCAGTACTTC.

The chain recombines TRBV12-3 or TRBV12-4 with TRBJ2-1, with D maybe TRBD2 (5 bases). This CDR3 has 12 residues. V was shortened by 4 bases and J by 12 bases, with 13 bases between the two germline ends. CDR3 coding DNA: TGTGCCAGCAGTTCCTCGGACTCCGGGCAGTTCTTC. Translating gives CASSSSDSGQFF.

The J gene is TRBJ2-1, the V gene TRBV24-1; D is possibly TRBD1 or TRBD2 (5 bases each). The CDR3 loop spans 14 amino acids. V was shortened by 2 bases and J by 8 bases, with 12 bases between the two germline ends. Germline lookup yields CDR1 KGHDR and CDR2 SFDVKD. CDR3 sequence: CATSDSGTLHEQFF. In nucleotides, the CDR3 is TGTGCCACCAGTGATTCCGGGACGCTCCATGAGCAGTTCTTC.

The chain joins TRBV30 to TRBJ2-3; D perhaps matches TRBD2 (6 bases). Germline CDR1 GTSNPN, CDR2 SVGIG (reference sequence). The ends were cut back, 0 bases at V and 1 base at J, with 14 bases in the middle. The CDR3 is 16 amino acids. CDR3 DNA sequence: TGTGCCTGGAGTGTACAGAGGACGGGAGGCACAGATACGCAGTATTTT. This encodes CAWSVQRTGGTDTQYF.

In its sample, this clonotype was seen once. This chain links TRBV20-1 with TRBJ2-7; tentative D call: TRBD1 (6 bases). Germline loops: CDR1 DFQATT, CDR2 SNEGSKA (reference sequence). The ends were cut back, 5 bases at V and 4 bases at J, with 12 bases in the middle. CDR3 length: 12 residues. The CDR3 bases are TGCAGTGCTCAAAGGGACATGTACGAGCAGTACTTC. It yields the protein CSAQRDMYEQYF.

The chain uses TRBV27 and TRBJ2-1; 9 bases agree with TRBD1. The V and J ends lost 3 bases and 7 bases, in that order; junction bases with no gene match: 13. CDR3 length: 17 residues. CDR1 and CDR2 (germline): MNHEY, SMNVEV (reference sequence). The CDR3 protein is CASSFRPPGQGLNEQFF. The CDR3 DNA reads TGTGCCAGCAGTTTTCGTCCACCGGGACAGGGTCTGAATGAGCAGTTCTTC.

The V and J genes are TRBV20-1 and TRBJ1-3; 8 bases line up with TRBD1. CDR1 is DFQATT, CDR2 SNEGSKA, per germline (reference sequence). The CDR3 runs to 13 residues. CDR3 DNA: TGCGTCAGGGGGCGCGGGCTTGGAAACACCATATATTTT. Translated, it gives CVRGRGLGNTIYF.

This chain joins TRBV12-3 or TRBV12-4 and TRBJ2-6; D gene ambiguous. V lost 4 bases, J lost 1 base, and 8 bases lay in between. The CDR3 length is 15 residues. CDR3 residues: CASSWHRSGANVLTF. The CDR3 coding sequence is TGTGCCAGCAGTTGGCACAGATCTGGGGCCAACGTCCTGACTTTC.

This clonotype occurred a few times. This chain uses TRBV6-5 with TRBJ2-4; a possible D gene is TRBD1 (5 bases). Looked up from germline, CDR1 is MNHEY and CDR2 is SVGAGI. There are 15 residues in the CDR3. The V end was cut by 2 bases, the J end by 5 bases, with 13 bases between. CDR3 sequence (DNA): TGTGCCAGCAGTTACGGCACAGGCGTCGAAAACATTCAGTACTTC. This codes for CASSYGTGVENIQYF.